This T cell receptor (beta chain) comes out of a study of blood T cell repertoires in COVID-19. Study details: Material from acute and convalescent COVID-19 was sourced from the United States, Italy and Spain.

Enrolment of Seattle patients took place during active infection, and they were followed longitudinally. With V trimmed by 4 bases and J by 1 base, 0 bases remained unmatched. From germline, CDR1 is KGHSH and CDR2 LQKENI. CDR3 size: 13 residues. In the authors' methods: Scientists estimated how many nucleated cells there were by amplifying reference gene primers. The assay was immunoSEQ multiplex PCR, and TCRdb's table has in-frame clones only and misses some. Clone size and the V and J calls come from that table; the DNA yielded D and trimming. Of about 95,000 clones listed, around 90% are singletons.

The sequence came from a man in his 60s with COVID-19, enrolled during active disease. Sequenced sample: peripheral blood. V gene TRBV18 combines with J gene TRBJ2-5, with 7 bases lining up with TRBD1. CDR3 residues: CASSRDSQETQYF. The CDR3, as DNA: TGTGCCAGCTCACGGGACAGCCAAGAGACCCAGTACTTC.